This TCR beta chain was identified in a study of cytomegalovirus exposure and HLA in healthy donors. Study-wide results and limits: Most subjects' HLA-A and HLA-B alleles were reportedly predicted from TCR beta sequences. As a later analysis showed, several of the most significant clusters appeared to be linked to common viral pathogens. Data from an earlier analysis indicated that most TCR beta V segments were productive either about 90% or about 30% of the time.

CDR1 is MGHRA, CDR2 YSYEKL, per germline. The CDR3 contains 17 residues. Trimming cost V 4 bases and J 4 bases; bases outside gene matches: 11. Primers included in the PCR were 60 Vbeta and 13 Jbeta primers. Here immunoSEQ multiplex PCR was the method, and the copy in TCRdb shows in-frame clones only, minus some. The table shows approximately 170,000 clones, with around 68% occurring only once. As for this clone: The antigen is not known.

Sequencing was carried out using PBMCs. The rearrangement uses TRBV4-1 and TRBJ2-7, with 12 bases lining up with TRBD2. This clonotype was obtained from a woman aged 40 to 55 in good health and CMV-seropositive. CDR3 sequence (DNA): TGCGCCAGCAGCCCGGTGTCGACTAGCGGGGGAACTTACGAGCAGTACTTC. Translated: CASSPVSTSGGTYEQYF.